This passage covers 17 T cell receptor beta chains from one sample sequenced in a study of a mutant IDH1 vaccine in newly diagnosed glioma. Indicated time point: week 11, during vaccination. With topical imiquimod, each dose of the vaccine consisted of 300 ug of mutant IDH1 20-mer peptide. These TCRs' antigens remain unknown. Only in-frame clones appear in the TCRdb table, and some are missing; sequencing was by immunoSEQ multiplex PCR. Counted here are about 36,000 clones, roughly 80% occurring once; the ten biggest clones make up about 15%. Sequenced here: peripheral blood mononuclear cells (PBMCs), sampled from a glioma patient whose treatment included an IDH1 peptide vaccine. The receptor set was obtained from a woman aged 25 to 39 with glioma. Some clones in this sample may be carry-over from other donors' samples.

The chain carries TRBV18 and TRBJ1-1; D is uncertain. Trimming removed 6 bases from V and 8 bases from J, with 10 bases in between. This CDR3 has 11 residues. Germline CDR1 reads KGHSH; CDR2 reads LQKENI. CDR3 sequence reads: CASSEADEAFF. The CDR3 coding sequence is TGTGCCAGCTCCGAGGCGGACGAAGCTTTCTTT.

V usage is TRBV10-3 and J usage is TRBJ1-2; D remains unclear. The CDR3 extends over 14 amino acids. Germline lookup yields CDR1 ENHRY and CDR2 SYGVKD. Trimming shortened V by 0 bases and J by 12 bases, and 17 bases separated the two germline ends. CDR3 in amino acids: CAISESKGRPDNTF. The CDR3 DNA is TGTGCCATCAGTGAGTCGAAAGGACGGCCTGACAACACCTTC.

The rearrangement uses TRBV7-2 and TRBJ2-1; TRBD1 agrees at 8 bases. Germline values: CDR1 SGHTA, CDR2 FQGNSA. V shed 2 bases and J 5 bases; nucleotides not matched to a gene: 8. CDR3 length: 16 amino acids. For the CDR3, the DNA is TGTGCCAGCAGCTTACAGTCAGGGGGCAACGACAATGAGCAGTTCTTC. This encodes CASSLQSGGNDNEQFF.

The rearrangement links TRBV9 to TRBJ1-1; D is undetermined. The CDR3 is 15 residues long. In germline, CDR1 is SGDLS, CDR2 YYNGEE. V was trimmed by 4 bases and J by 0 bases, leaving 13 bases between them. In nucleotides, the CDR3 is TGTGCCAGCAGCCGTACGACGGTTATGAACACTGAAGCTTTCTTT. Translating it yields CASSRTTVMNTEAFF.

CDR3 bases: TGTGCCAGTAGTATAGATGCTGCGCCCGGGGAGCTGTTTTTT. It is translated as CASSIDAAPGELFF. V is TRBV19 and J is TRBJ2-2; no reliable D call. The V end was cut by 0 bases, the J end by 6 bases, with 8 bases between. The CDR3 covers 14 residues. Germline V lookup: CDR1 LNHDA, CDR2 SQIVND (reference sequence).

J is TRBJ2-7 and V is TRBV5-4, with 7 positions matching TRBD2. Germline V lookup: CDR1 SGHNT, CDR2 YYREEE (reference sequence). CDR3 length equals 15 residues. After removal of 0 bases from V and 3 bases from J, the junction contained 6 bases not matched to a gene. Here the CDR3 DNA reads TGTGCCAGCAGCTTGGGGCCTAGCGGAGTCTACGAGCAGTACTTC. This codes for CASSLGPSGVYEQYF.

The chain joins TRBV9 to TRBJ2-1, with TRBD1 as a possible D gene (6 bases). Germline CDR1 reads SGDLS; CDR2 reads YYNGEE. This CDR3 is built from 14 residues. V lost 0 bases and J lost 5, with 9 bases in between. The CDR3 coding sequence is TGTGCCAGCAGCGTAGTATACAGGGACAATGAGCAGTTCTTC. Translation gives CASSVVYRDNEQFF.

The chain is built from TRBV9 and TRBJ1-1; no definite D call. The CDR3 runs 14 residues. Trimming pared 4 bases from V and 0 bases from J, leaving 10 bases between. Germline lookup yields CDR1 SGDLS and CDR2 YYNGEE. CDR3 in DNA: TGTGCCAGCAGCCAACGCGGATTGAACACTGAAGCTTTCTTT. Protein product: CASSQRGLNTEAFF.

The chain uses TRBV5-1 and TRBJ2-1; 7 bases fit TRBD2. In germline, CDR1 is SGHRS, CDR2 YFSETQ. V shed 1 base, J shed 3 bases, and the junction held 4 bases outside the gene matches. The CDR3 sequence is 15 residues long. CDR3 coding DNA: TGCGCCAGCAGCTTGTGGGAGGGCTACTACAATGAGCAGTTCTTC. This codes for CASSLWEGYYNEQFF.

This sequence joins TRBV6-1 and TRBJ2-5; 8 bases agree with TRBD2. CDR1 and CDR2 from the germline V gene are MNHNS and SASEGT. This CDR3 is 17 amino acids long. Trimming cost V 1 base and J 5 bases; bases outside gene matches: 12. This chain's CDR3 is CASSEDLPPGGRETQYF. CDR3 DNA: TGTGCCAGCAGTGAAGACTTACCCCCTGGCGGGAGGGAGACCCAGTACTTC.

The J gene is TRBJ2-1, the V gene TRBV27; TRBD2 matches 12 bases. This CDR3 is built from 16 residues. V lost 5 bases to trimming and J lost 8 bases; unmatched junction nucleotides: 10. Germline values: CDR1 MNHEY, CDR2 SMNVEV (reference sequence). The chain's CDR3 is CASSPSTSGSIDEQFF. The CDR3 coding sequence is TGTGCCAGCAGTCCATCGACTAGCGGGAGTATCGATGAGCAGTTCTTC.

This clone was seen a handful of times. The V call is TRBV4-1, the J call TRBJ1-1; D perhaps matches TRBD1 (5 bases). This CDR3 has 15 amino acids. Germline values: CDR1 MGHRA, CDR2 YSYEKL. The V end lost 8 bases, the J end lost 6 bases, and 22 bases lay between the germline ends. In DNA form, the CDR3 reads TGCGCCAGCGCCCCACCGGGGAGGGGAGTCCCTGAAGCTTTCTTT. Amino acids: CASAPPGRGVPEAFF.

The chain has TRBV5-4 and TRBJ2-7; a possible D gene is TRBD1 (5 bases). The CDR3 sequence is 12 residues long. In germline, CDR1 is SGHNT, CDR2 YYREEE (reference sequence). Trimming took 4 bases from V and 3 from J, leaving 8 bases between them. CDR3 in DNA: TGTGCCAGCAGCATAGACAGCTACGAGCAGTACTTC. Encoded protein: CASSIDSYEQYF.

V is TRBV28 and J is TRBJ2-7; 7 bases map to TRBD1. The CDR3 has 16 amino acids. Germline values: CDR1 MDHEN, CDR2 SYDVKM. V shed 4 bases, J shed 1 base, and the junction held 10 bases outside the gene matches. The CDR3 DNA is TGTGCCAGCAGTTCCCCCCGACTCAGGGGGTCCTACGAGCAGTACTTC. Protein product: CASSSPRLRGSYEQYF.

This clone was observed a single time. The CDR3 DNA reads TGTGCCAGCAGCAATGGCGGGCCTCCCGCTTTCACAGATACGCAGTATTTT. Translating gives CASSNGGPPAFTDTQYF. The rearrangement joins TRBV21-1 to TRBJ2-3; the D call TRBD2 from the table was never checked on the DNA. TRBV21-1 constitutes a pseudogene. The CDR3 loop spans 17 amino acids.

The chain links TRBV27 to TRBJ2-2; D might be TRBD1 (5 bases). The CDR3 totals 13 residues. The germline gives CDR1 MNHEY, CDR2 SMNVEV (reference sequence). V was cut by 5 bases and J by 5 bases, with 9 bases left in between. Here the CDR3 reads CASSEGATGELFF. CDR3 in DNA: TGTGCCAGCAGTGAAGGGGCGACCGGGGAGCTGTTTTTT.

This rearrangement joins TRBV27 to TRBJ2-7, with D maybe TRBD1 (6 bases). V lost 3 bases, J lost 3 bases, and 18 bases lay in between. CDR1 is MNHEY and CDR2 is SMNVEV in the germline V gene (reference sequence). The CDR3 spans 16 residues. CDR3 sequence reads: CASSLGPPGEGYEQYF. CDR3 DNA: TGTGCCAGCAGTTTGGGGCCCCCAGGGGAAGGCTACGAGCAGTACTTC.